This TCR beta chain appears in the sequencing data of a study of blood T cell repertoires in COVID-19. Libraries were prepared by immunoSEQ multiplex PCR; TCRdb keeps only in-frame clonotypes and omits some of them. The profile shows around 500,000 clones, 75% to 90% of them singletons. The germline V and J ends were trimmed by 5 bases and 7 bases, with 20 bases remaining between them. The CDR3 runs 15 residues. Germline V CDR1 and CDR2: SGHAT, FQNNGV. The chain couples TRBV11-2 to TRBJ1-2; D call uncertain. The receptor comes from a woman aged 55-69 years who had recovered from COVID-19. Material: PBMCs or T cells enriched from blood (not recorded which). The CDR3 sequence: CASSHEGATSGGYTF. CDR3 DNA: TGTGCCAGCAGCCACGAGGGAGCGACTTCGGGTGGCTACACCTTC.